Below, one TCR beta chain is given with its context. Its recognized antigen is unknown. Base quality data are lacking; no much larger clone is found one base away. This entry is derived from a study of blood T cell repertoires in COVID-19 (dated by TCRdb to 2020 to 2022). For the study in its entirety: Samples covering the acute and convalescent phases of COVID-19 were provided by collaborators in the United States, Italy and Spain. The material from the prospective study consisted of cDNA or gDNA derived from T cells, B-cell-depleted T cells, or PBMCs. The repertoires were released in a freely available public database intended as a resource for research on the immune response to SARS-CoV-2. HLA class I and class II types, where available, came from metadata supplied by the sample provider rather than from assay-based typing. Samples came from the ongoing ImmuneRACE study (first 160 participants) plus 1,254 subjects from 6 global collaborators. Nearly every sample came with metadata listing a de-identified subject ID, COVID-19 status, age in years and sex. Subjects who had been exposed to COVID-19, were actively infected with it, or had recovered from it provided the deeply sampled blood TCRbeta repertoires that made up the dataset. What the authors observed across the whole study: How much clinical and demographic metadata was included differed by source and by participant, and the metadata was provided uncurated.

Each collaborating institution followed its own protocols to collect whole blood in K2EDTA tubes. For TCRbeta analysis, collaborator samples were shipped as frozen whole blood, as isolated PBMCs, or as DNA extracted from either sample type. TCRbeta CDR3 regions were amplified from genomic DNA using the immunoSEQ Assay, a bias-controlled multiplex PCR. Under the source paper's analysis protocol: The number of nucleated cells in each sample was estimated by amplification of reference gene primers within the assay. Sequence reads were collapsed and filtered to measure the absolute abundance of every unique TCRbeta CDR3 rearrangement. For each sample, productive Simpson clonality was calculated as the square root of Simpson's diversity index over productive rearrangements. TCRdb mirrors the immuneACCESS table, restricted to in-frame sequences. Some clones are absent from its copies; in checked studies, under half trace to an unresolved V gene, and the reason for the others is unknown. V, J and clone size are those of that table, while D and trimming were read from the DNA. The sample yields about 97,000 clones; less than 95% were counted once. The ten largest clones take up approximately 1.5% of the sample.

The junction shows trimming of 7 bases on V and 9 bases on J, and the gene matches do not reach 7 bases of it. The CDR3 contains 13 residues, cysteine and phenylalanine counted. Just CDR3 DNA is preserved here, 39 bases in frame from base 1. According to the germline V gene, CDR1 reads MNHEY and CDR2 reads SVGAGI. The sequence is built from TRBV6-5 and TRBJ2-1; the central 9 bases match TRBD2. The TCR was taken from a man in his fifties or sixties with acute or convalescent COVID-19. Sequenced sample: peripheral blood. The sequenced DNA: TGTGCCAGCACCGGGACTAGCCCCGGTGAGCAGTTCTTC. Translated, it gives CASTGTSPGEQFF.